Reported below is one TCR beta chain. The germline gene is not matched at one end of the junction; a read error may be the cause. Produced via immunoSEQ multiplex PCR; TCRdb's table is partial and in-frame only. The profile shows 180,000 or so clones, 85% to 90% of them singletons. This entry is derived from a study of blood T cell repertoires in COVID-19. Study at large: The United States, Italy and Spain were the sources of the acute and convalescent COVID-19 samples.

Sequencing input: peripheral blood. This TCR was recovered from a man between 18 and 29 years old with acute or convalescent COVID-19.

CDR3 nucleotides: TGCGCCCGCAGCCGCCAGGGTAATAATGAAAAACTGTTTTTT. Its protein is CARSRQGNNEKLFF. This rearrangement joins TRBV4-1 to TRBJ1-4; D possibly corresponds to TRBD1 (5 bases). From germline, CDR1 is MGHRA and CDR2 YSYEKL. This CDR3 is built from 14 residues.